This T cell receptor beta chain was documented in a study of cytomegalovirus exposure and HLA in healthy donors (dated by TCRdb to between 2016 and 2019). Regarding the complete study: In an earlier analysis of 587 of the donors, less than 350 Gb of sequence data and some 100 million unique TCR beta sequences from about 190 million T cells were reported. An early release covering 500 to 750 HLA-typed donors comprised about 300 gigabases of sequencing data and around 80 million unique TCR sequences. The genetic ancestry cluster associated with self-reported Caucasian donors included about 84% of the approximately 400 genotyped donors. The study was designed to test whether signatures of past pathogen exposure could be identified by cataloging public T cell receptors. The study profiled the T cell repertoires of about 720 subjects by immunosequencing and related them to cytomegalovirus serostatus. In addition to the first cohort of 650 to 800 subjects, a separate validation cohort of 130 or so different subjects was used. To predict cytomegalovirus infection status, the study combined high-throughput TCR immunosequencing, statistical association of individual TCRs with disease status, and machine learning. To study patterns of TCR occurrence, a later analysis re-analyzed previously published TCR beta repertoires from around 700 donors and added high-resolution HLA genotyping. The later analysis used no new phenotypic data to find candidate immune exposures, relying instead on TCR beta sequences and their occurrence across donors. An earlier analysis of more than 450 of the donors used high-throughput TCR beta sequencing to judge whether each TCR beta V gene segment behaved as functional or pseudogenic. Donor age, sex, ethnicity and CMV serostatus were compiled alongside the repertoire data. Genome-wide SNP genotypes for about 65% of the roughly 700 donors were used in a later genetic analysis, which treated that subset as a discovery cohort. Every repertoire in the discovery cohort had been generated on one and the same sequencing platform. Both class I and class II loci were covered by HLA typing, at four-digit resolution. Typing coverage varied by locus: roughly 629-640 donors for A, B, C, DRB1 and DQB1; 500 to 550 for DQA1; more than 600 for DPA1; approximately 470 for DPB1. About five DR-DQ haplotypes were handled as single units for association and clustering because linkage in the cohort was strong. Among some 400 genotyped donors of the cohort, an average of about 240,000 unique TCR beta nucleotide sequences were sequenced per donor, about a sixth of them non-productive. Broader findings and caveats from the paper: The cohort was sequenced for TCR beta chains only, and without alpha or paired-chain data the features that could be detected were limited. In a later analysis, most CMV-associated TCR beta chains were found to appear HLA-restricted, with HLA associations seemingly driven largely by CMV exposure. Most TCR sequences were observed very rarely across donors, whereas some public TCRs were present in many individuals. Correlated functional status among segregating V segments might be attributable to linkage disequilibrium, but an unknown experimental factor could not be ruled out. An earlier analysis of roughly 570 of the donors showed that most TCR beta V segments appeared in productive rearrangements either about 87% or about 30% of the time, which broadly matched IMGT annotations. Because counts were too low, roughly 18 rarely observed V segments, including chromosome 9 orphons, were left out of the earlier analysis of roughly 600 of the donors. A total of fewer than 200 TCR beta chains were listed by the study as associated with cytomegalovirus. Because HLA typing was missing for some donors at each locus, association tests included only the typed subset. In a later analysis, TCR association rates were found to vary across HLA loci, with the most associated TCRs seen for DRB1 alleles and the fewest for HLA-C alleles. A group of highly shared sequence variants was considered likely to be a technical artifact of the sequencing pipeline. A further reported finding was that TCR beta sequences accurately predicted the HLA-A and HLA-B alleles for most subjects in the first cohort. The only immune exposure information available for the cohort was CMV serostatus. In a later analysis, HLA-associated TCR beta chains showed more clonal expansion and lower generation probabilities than non-associated chains that were equally common. A few of the identified cytomegalovirus-associated TCR beta chains were confirmed in vitro to be specific for cytomegalovirus antigens. According to a later analysis, parvovirus B19, influenza, CMV and Epstein-Barr virus appeared linked to several top co-occurrence clusters. A later genetic analysis reported fewer N-insertions in productive TCRs among donors in an Asian-associated ancestry cluster than the 666-donor mean. Specific HLA alleles were associated with more than 15,000 TCR beta sequences at a false discovery rate of 0.05 in a later analysis. Strong co-occurrence of HLA alleles, especially DR and DQ, made assigning TCR associations to individual alleles difficult. An association between a missense DCLRE1C variant and V-gene and J-gene trimming of TCR beta chains was found in a later genetic analysis and replicated in an independent cohort. Cytomegalovirus status was reported to be diagnosed by the classifier with high specificity and sensitivity in both the original and validation cohorts. The authors suggested that the approach could potentially be generalized to other disease states and immunological phenotypes. The presence/absence analyses assumed that sequencing depth was roughly uniform across donors, and that assumption may not be true.

This clone occurred once. Its target antigen remains unknown. The sample holds no much larger clone one base away, and base qualities are not on file. Receptors were amplified or captured by the immunoSEQ multiplex PCR assay. For the multiplex PCR, a mixture combining 60 forward primers for TCR Vbeta segments and 13 reverse primers for TCR Jbeta segments was used. The CDR3 region of rearranged TCR beta genes was amplified from genomic DNA by a multiplex PCR assay. The amplified TCR beta libraries were sequenced on the Illumina HiSeq System as 87-base-pair reads. On the authors' methods: Across the 500 to 850 repertoires, a later analysis counted 80 million or so unique TCR beta chains, 8.5 million to 12 million of which were shared by at least two donors. Raw reads were error-corrected and collapsed into unique sequences with a nearest-neighbor algorithm that merged closely related sequences to remove PCR and sequencing errors. Alignment of CDR3 sequences to IMGT reference sequences was used to assign V, D and J gene segments. For a sequence to be retained, a match of at least six nucleotides to both a V gene segment and a J gene segment was required. A rearrangement counted as productive if the CDR3 had no stop codons and remained in frame with V and J, and every other rearrangement counted as non-productive. CDR3 was defined according to IMGT convention as the region running from the second conserved V-encoded cysteine to the conserved J-encoded phenylalanine. The earlier analysis of around 640 of the donors excluded sequences that lacked an unambiguous match to a single V gene segment. An earlier analysis of several hundred of the donors called V segments functional above 56.7% productive rearrangements and segregating when the between-donor standard deviation exceeded 5%. A statistical classification framework was developed to diagnose cytomegalovirus status using the catalog of TCR beta chain sequences. A later analysis assigned V and J genes by comparing TCR nucleotide sequences with IMGT/GENE-DB human TR gene sequences. A later analysis assigned CDR3 sequences and most-parsimonious VDJ recombination scenarios with the TCRdist pipeline. In a later analysis, every TCR beta chain was defined by the combination of its CDR3 amino acid sequence and its V-gene family, and reads without a unique V-gene family were dropped. To address suspected cross-contamination and a sequencing artifact, a later analysis removed a few hundred highly shared, low-generation-probability nucleotide sequences. In a later analysis, a clonal expansion index was calculated for each public chain from normalized within-repertoire ranks of inferred template counts. A later analysis computed generation probabilities with a VDJ recombination model fitted to out-of-frame rearrangements, and checked the results against IGoR. In a later analysis, TCR-TCR, TCR-HLA and TCR-CMV co-occurrence was scored with hypergeometric tests, and a repertoire-size bias correction was applied to TCR pairs. In a later analysis, false discovery rates were estimated by permuting HLA or CMV assignments 20 times. In a later analysis, co-occurring TCRs were grouped using DBSCAN, and TCRdist sequence similarity was added for clustering within HLA-allele-positive subsets. For co-occurrence clustering, repertoires with fewer than 30,000 or more than 120,000 public chains were excluded, along with 5 or 6 repertoires with anomalous nucleotide sharing. The source is immuneACCESS, and TCRdb retained only in-frame sequences with V and J called. Part of the clones is not carried over; for the studies checked, unresolved V genes explain less than half of this, and the remainder is unexplained. The V and J calls and the clone size are those of that table, but D and trimming were determined from the DNA. The sample table shows around 190,000 clones, and around 79% are seen once. 1.5% to 2% of the sample is held by the ten biggest clonotypes.

The cohort was made up of about 670 healthy bone marrow donors. All cohort members were sampled while nominally healthy, although unrecorded immune exposures were likely present. The donor was CMV seronegative and belonged to the group of 350 or so seronegative cohort members. Every donor gave a peripheral blood sample, and the peripheral blood mononuclear cells from that sample were used for TCR beta sequencing. Genomic DNA extraction from the blood cell samples was performed with the Qiagen DNeasy Blood Extraction Kit. The sequencing input was PBMCs. This sequence originates from a woman between 18 and 30 years old in good health and CMV-seronegative.

The CDR3 reads CASSQEGRDNQPQHF. The DNA sequence reads TGCGCCAGCAGCCAAGAGGGGCGGGATAATCAGCCCCAGCATTTT. The V and J genes are TRBV4-1 and TRBJ1-5; matching of 5 bases hints at TRBD1 as the D gene. Via the germline V gene, CDR1 is MGHRA and CDR2 YSYEKL. From the cysteine through the phenylalanine, the CDR3 covers 15 amino acids. The CDR3 DNA has 45 bases and is translated from base 1. Trimming at the junction amounts to 0 bases on V and 4 bases on J, and the germline ends lie 10 bases apart.